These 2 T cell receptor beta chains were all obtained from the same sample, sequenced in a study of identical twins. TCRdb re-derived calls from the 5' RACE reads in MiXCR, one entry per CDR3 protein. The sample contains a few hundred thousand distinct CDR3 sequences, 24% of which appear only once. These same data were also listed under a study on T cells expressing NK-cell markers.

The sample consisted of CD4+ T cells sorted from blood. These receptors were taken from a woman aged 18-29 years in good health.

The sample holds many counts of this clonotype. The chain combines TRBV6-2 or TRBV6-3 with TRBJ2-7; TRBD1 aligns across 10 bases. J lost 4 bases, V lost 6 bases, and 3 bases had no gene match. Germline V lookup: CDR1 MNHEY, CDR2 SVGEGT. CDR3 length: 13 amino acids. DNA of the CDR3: TGTGCCAGCAGGGGACAGGGGCCATACGAGCAGTACTTC. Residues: CASRGQGPYEQYF.

In DNA form, the CDR3 reads TGTGCCAGCAGCTTAGTGGGCAACACCGGGGAGCAGTACTTC. Translating gives CASSLVGNTGEQYF. The genes are TRBV7-9 and TRBJ2-7; D uncertain. Germline V gene sequence: CDR1 SEHNR, CDR2 FQNEAQ (reference sequence). The CDR3 spans 14 residues. V lost 1 base to trimming and J lost 7 bases, with 14 bases between them.